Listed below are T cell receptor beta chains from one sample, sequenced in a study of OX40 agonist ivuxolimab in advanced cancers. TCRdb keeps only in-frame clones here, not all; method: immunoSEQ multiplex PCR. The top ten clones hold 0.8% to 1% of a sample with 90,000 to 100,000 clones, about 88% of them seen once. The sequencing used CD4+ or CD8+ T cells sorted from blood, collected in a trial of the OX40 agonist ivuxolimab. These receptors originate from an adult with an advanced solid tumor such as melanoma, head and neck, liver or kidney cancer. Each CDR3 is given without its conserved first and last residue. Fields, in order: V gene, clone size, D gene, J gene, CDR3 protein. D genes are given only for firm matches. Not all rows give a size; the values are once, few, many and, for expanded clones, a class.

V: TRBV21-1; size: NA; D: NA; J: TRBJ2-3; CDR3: ASSKETNYTDTQY
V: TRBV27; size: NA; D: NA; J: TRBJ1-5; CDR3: ASVGQPQH
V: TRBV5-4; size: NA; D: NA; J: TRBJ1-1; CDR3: ASSTPRQANTEAF
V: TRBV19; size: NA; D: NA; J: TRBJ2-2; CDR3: ASSPSSPGELF
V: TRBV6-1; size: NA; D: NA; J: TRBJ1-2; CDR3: ASSEAQGKYGYT
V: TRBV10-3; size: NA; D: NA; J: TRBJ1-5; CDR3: AISEGGSNQPQH
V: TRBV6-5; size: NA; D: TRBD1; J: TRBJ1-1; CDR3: ASSMRQGYGAF
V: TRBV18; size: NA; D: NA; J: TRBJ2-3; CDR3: ASSPQSDTDTQY
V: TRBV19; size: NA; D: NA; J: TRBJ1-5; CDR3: ASSIGDPNQPQH
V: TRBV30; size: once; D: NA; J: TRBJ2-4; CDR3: AWSNPGGIKNIQY
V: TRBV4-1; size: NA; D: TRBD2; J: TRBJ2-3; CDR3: ASSPSSGRDTDTQY
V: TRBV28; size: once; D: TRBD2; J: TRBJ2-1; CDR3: ASIINSGTSGGEQF
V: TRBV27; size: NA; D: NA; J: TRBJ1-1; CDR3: ASSQAYRPLITEAF
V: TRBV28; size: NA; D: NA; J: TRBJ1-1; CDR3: ASSLIPGAENTQAF
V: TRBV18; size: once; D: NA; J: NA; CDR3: ASSSTTDLSAEQY
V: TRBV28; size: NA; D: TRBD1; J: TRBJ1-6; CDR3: ASSYSGQGNSPLH
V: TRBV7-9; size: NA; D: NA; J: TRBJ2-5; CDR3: ASSPGGGARIEETQY
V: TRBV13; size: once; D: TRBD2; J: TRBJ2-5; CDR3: ASSPRGPGRGLAGETQY